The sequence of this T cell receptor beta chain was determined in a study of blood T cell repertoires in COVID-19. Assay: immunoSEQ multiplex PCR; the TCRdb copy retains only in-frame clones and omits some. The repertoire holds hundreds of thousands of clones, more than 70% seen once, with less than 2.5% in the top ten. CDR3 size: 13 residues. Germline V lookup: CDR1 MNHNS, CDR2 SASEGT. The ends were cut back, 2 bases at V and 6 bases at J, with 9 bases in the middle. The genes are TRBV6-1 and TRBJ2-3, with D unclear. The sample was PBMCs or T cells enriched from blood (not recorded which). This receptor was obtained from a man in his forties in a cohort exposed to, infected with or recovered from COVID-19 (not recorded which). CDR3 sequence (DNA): TGTGCCAGCAGTGAATTACTATTCGATACGCAGTATTTT. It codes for CASSELLFDTQYF.